The TCR beta chain under discussion was sequenced for a study of blood T cell repertoires in COVID-19. Study summary: T cells, B-cell-depleted T cells, or PBMCs provided the cDNA or gDNA that served as material.

Method: immunoSEQ multiplex PCR; TCRdb's copy keeps in-frame clones and lacks some. The table includes around 110,000 clones, 70% to 85% detected once. Losses at the gene ends were 6 bases for V and 4 bases for J; bases not matched to a gene: 6. This CDR3 comprises 13 residues. Germline CDR1 is SGHDT and CDR2 is YYEEEE. This TCR derives from a man between 65 and 85 years old with active or convalescent COVID-19. The genes are TRBV5-6 and TRBJ2-5; the match to TRBD2 covers 7 bases. The sequenced sample consisted of peripheral blood. As DNA, the CDR3 is TGTGCCAGCACCCGTGCGGGAGTAGAGACCCAGTACTTC. This encodes CASTRAGVETQYF.